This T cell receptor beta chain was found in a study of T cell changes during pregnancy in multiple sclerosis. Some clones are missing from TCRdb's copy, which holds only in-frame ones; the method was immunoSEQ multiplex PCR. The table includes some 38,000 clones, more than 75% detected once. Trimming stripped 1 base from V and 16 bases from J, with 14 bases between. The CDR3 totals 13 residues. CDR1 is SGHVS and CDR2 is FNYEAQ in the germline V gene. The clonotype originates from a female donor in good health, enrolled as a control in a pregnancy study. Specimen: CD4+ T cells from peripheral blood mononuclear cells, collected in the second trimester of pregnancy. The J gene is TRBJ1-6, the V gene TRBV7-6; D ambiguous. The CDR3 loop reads CASSLGAGSNLHF. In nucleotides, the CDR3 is TGTGCCAGCAGCTTAGGTGCAGGTAGTAATCTCCACTTT.